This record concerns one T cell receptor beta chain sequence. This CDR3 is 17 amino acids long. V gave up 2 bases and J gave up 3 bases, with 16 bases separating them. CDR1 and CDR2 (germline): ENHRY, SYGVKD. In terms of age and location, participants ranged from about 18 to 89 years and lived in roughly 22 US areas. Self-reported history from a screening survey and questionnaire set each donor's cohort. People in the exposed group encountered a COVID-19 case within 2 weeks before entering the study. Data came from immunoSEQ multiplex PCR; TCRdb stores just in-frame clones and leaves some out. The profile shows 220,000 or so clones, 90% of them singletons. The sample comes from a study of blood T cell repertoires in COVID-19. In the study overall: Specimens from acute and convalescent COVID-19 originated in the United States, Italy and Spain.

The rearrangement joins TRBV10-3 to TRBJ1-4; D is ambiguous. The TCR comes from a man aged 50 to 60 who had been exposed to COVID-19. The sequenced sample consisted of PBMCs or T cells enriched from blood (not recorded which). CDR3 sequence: CAISEGRGKAANEKLFF. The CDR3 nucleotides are TGTGCCATCAGTGAGGGTCGGGGTAAAGCGGCTAATGAAAAACTGTTTTTT.